Listed below are T cell receptor beta chains from one sample, sequenced in a study of CD8+ T cells in alopecia areata. Method: immunoSEQ multiplex PCR; TCRdb's copy keeps in-frame clones and lacks some. The table includes approximately 280,000 clones, about 62% detected once. The starting material was CD4+ T cells sorted from blood, obtained at week 24, from a patient treated with tofacitinib. The receptors originated from a human donor with alopecia areata. The CDR3 runs from the conserved cysteine through the conserved F or W. D genes are given only for firm matches. The size entry is marked missing in some rows and otherwise reads once, few, many or a size class.

V gene: TRBV30
D gene: NA
clone size: NA
J gene: TRBJ2-1
CDR3 DNA: TGTGCCTGGAGTGGGGGTGAGCAGTTCTTC
CDR3 protein: CAWSGGEQFF

V gene: TRBV28
D gene: TRBD2
clone size: NA
J gene: TRBJ2-3
CDR3 DNA: TGTGCCAGCATTAGACTAGCGGGGGACACAGATACGCAGTATTTT
CDR3 protein: CASIRLAGDTDTQYF

V gene: TRBV4-1
D gene: NA
clone size: NA
J gene: TRBJ2-5
CDR3 DNA: TGCGCCAGCAGCCAAACTGGGCAGGGAGAGACCCAGTACTTC
CDR3 protein: CASSQTGQGETQYF

V gene: TRBV6-5
D gene: NA
clone size: NA
J gene: TRBJ1-2
CDR3 DNA: TGTGCCAGCAGCCGCAGACAGGAAAGCTATGGCTACACCTTC
CDR3 protein: CASSRRQESYGYTF

V gene: TRBV7-8
D gene: TRBD1
clone size: NA
J gene: TRBJ2-7
CDR3 DNA: TGTGCCAGCAGCTTTGACAGGGGAGAATACGAGCAGTACTTC
CDR3 protein: CASSFDRGEYEQYF

V gene: TRBV12-5
D gene: NA
clone size: NA
J gene: TRBJ1-1
CDR3 DNA: TGTGCTAGTGGTTTGGCAGGGTCTAGGAACACTGAAGCTTTCTTT
CDR3 protein: CASGLAGSRNTEAFF

V gene: TRBV18
D gene: NA
clone size: few
J gene: TRBJ1-4
CDR3 DNA: TGTGCCAGCTCACCAGCGGCCAATGAAAAACTGTTTTTT
CDR3 protein: CASSPAANEKLFF

V gene: TRBV29-1
D gene: NA
clone size: NA
J gene: TRBJ2-1
CDR3 DNA: TGCAGCGTTGTACGGAATGAGCAGTTCTTC
CDR3 protein: CSVVRNEQFF

V gene: TRBV5-1
D gene: TRBD1
clone size: few
J gene: TRBJ2-7
CDR3 DNA: TGCGCCAGCAGCCACGGGACAGCAGCCTACGAGCAGTACTTC
CDR3 protein: CASSHGTAAYEQYF

V gene: TRBV7-9
D gene: NA
clone size: once
J gene: TRBJ1-5
CDR3 DNA: TGTGCCAGCAGCTCTCAGGGAGGCAATCAGCCCCAGCATTTT
CDR3 protein: CASSSQGGNQPQHF

V gene: TRBV9
D gene: TRBD1
clone size: NA
J gene: TRBJ1-1
CDR3 DNA: TGTGCCAGCAGCGTAGGACAGGGGGCATGGGGAACTGAAGCTTTCTTT
CDR3 protein: CASSVGQGAWGTEAFF

V gene: TRBV2
D gene: TRBD1
clone size: NA
J gene: TRBJ2-7
CDR3 DNA: TGTGCCAGCAGTCCGGACAGGGACGAGCAGTACTTC
CDR3 protein: CASSPDRDEQYF

V gene: TRBV5-1
D gene: TRBD1
clone size: NA
J gene: TRBJ2-7
CDR3 DNA: TGCGCCAGCAGCCCGGAACCGGGACAGCAATACGAGCAGTACTTC
CDR3 protein: CASSPEPGQQYEQYF

V gene: TRBV2
D gene: NA
clone size: NA
J gene: TRBJ2-3
CDR3 DNA: TGTGCCGCCAGCCGGGACACAAGCACAGATACGCAGTATTTT
CDR3 protein: CAASRDTSTDTQYF

V gene: TRBV28
D gene: TRBD1
clone size: NA
J gene: TRBJ1-6
CDR3 DNA: TGTGCCTGCGGGACAGGGGATTCACCCCTCCACTTT
CDR3 protein: CACGTGDSPLHF

V gene: TRBV4-1
D gene: NA
clone size: NA
J gene: TRBJ2-7
CDR3 DNA: TGCGCCAGCAGCCAGGGGTTGACAGGTCCCGGGTACGAGCAGTACTTC
CDR3 protein: CASSQGLTGPGYEQYF

V gene: TRBV27
D gene: NA
clone size: NA
J gene: TRBJ1-1
CDR3 DNA: TGTGCCAGCATCCTCCCCGTGGGAGAAACTGAAGCTTTCTTT
CDR3 protein: CASILPVGETEAFF

V gene: TRBV4-3
D gene: NA
clone size: NA
J gene: TRBJ1-4
CDR3 DNA: TGCGCCAGCAGCCAACTAGACAGCTCTAATGAAAAACTGTTTTTT
CDR3 protein: CASSQLDSSNEKLFF

V gene: TRBV28
D gene: NA
clone size: NA
J gene: TRBJ1-2
CDR3 DNA: TGTGCCAGCAGTTTAGGGGACCAGACGTTATATGGCTACACCTTC
CDR3 protein: CASSLGDQTLYGYTF

V gene: TRBV5-1
D gene: NA
clone size: few
J gene: TRBJ2-2
CDR3 DNA: TGCGCCAGCAGCTTGGAGACCACCGGGGAGCTGTTTTTT
CDR3 protein: CASSLETTGELFF

V gene: TRBV4-3
D gene: NA
clone size: NA
J gene: TRBJ1-3
CDR3 DNA: TGCGCCAGCAGCCAAGAGTGGACAAGCGGGGACACCATATATTTT
CDR3 protein: CASSQEWTSGDTIYF

V gene: TRBV29-1
D gene: NA
clone size: NA
J gene: TRBJ1-1
CDR3 DNA: TGCAGCGTTTCAAGCATGAACACTGAAGCTTTCTTT
CDR3 protein: CSVSSMNTEAFF

V gene: TRBV29-1
D gene: NA
clone size: NA
J gene: TRBJ1-2
CDR3 DNA: TGCAGCGTTGAAAGCGGCTATGGCTACACCTTC
CDR3 protein: CSVESGYGYTF

V gene: TRBV5-1
D gene: NA
clone size: NA
J gene: TRBJ2-5
CDR3 DNA: TGCGCCAGCAGCTTGGCGGCCACAGAAGAGACCCAGTACTTC
CDR3 protein: CASSLAATEETQYF

V gene: TRBV29-1
D gene: TRBD2
clone size: NA
J gene: TRBJ2-5
CDR3 DNA: TGCAGCGTTGACACTAGCGGGGTAGAGACCCAGTACTTC
CDR3 protein: CSVDTSGVETQYF

V gene: TRBV29-1
D gene: TRBD1
clone size: few
J gene: TRBJ2-3
CDR3 DNA: TGCAGCGTCCCGGGACAGGGGATGGCAGATACGCAGTATTTT
CDR3 protein: CSVPGQGMADTQYF

V gene: TRBV6-1
D gene: NA
clone size: NA
J gene: TRBJ1-5
CDR3 DNA: TGTGCCAGCAGTGAAATCCCAGGGGAAGGCAATCAGCCCCAGCATTTT
CDR3 protein: CASSEIPGEGNQPQHF

V gene: TRBV6-5
D gene: TRBD1
clone size: NA
J gene: TRBJ2-6
CDR3 DNA: TGTGCCAGCAGCCTGACAGGGACTGGGGCCAACGTCCTGACTTTC
CDR3 protein: CASSLTGTGANVLTF

V gene: TRBV30
D gene: NA
clone size: NA
J gene: TRBJ2-7
CDR3 DNA: TGTGCCTGGAGTGTACAGAAGGGCTACGAGCAGTACTTC
CDR3 protein: CAWSVQKGYEQYF

V gene: TRBV6-5
D gene: NA
clone size: NA
J gene: TRBJ2-1
CDR3 DNA: TGTGCCAGCACCCGGGGGAGGCTAAATGAGCAGTTCTTC
CDR3 protein: CASTRGRLNEQFF

V gene: TRBV7-8
D gene: TRBD2
clone size: NA
J gene: TRBJ2-1
CDR3 DNA: TGTGCCAGCAGCCGGCGGGGGGGCTCCTACAATGAGCAGTTCTTC
CDR3 protein: CASSRRGGSYNEQFF

V gene: TRBV19
D gene: NA
clone size: NA
J gene: TRBJ1-2
CDR3 DNA: TGTGCCAGTAGTATGTCGACCGGGGCGACGTATGGCTACACCTTC
CDR3 protein: CASSMSTGATYGYTF

V gene: TRBV9
D gene: NA
clone size: few
J gene: TRBJ2-3
CDR3 DNA: TGTGCCAGCAGCGTAGAGGTCAGACACACAGATACGCAGTATTTT
CDR3 protein: CASSVEVRHTDTQYF

V gene: TRBV6-5
D gene: NA
clone size: once
J gene: TRBJ2-5
CDR3 DNA: TGTGCCAGCAGTTCACCGGGAAACAACGTCGAGACCCAGTACTTC
CDR3 protein: CASSSPGNNVETQYF

V gene: TRBV10-3
D gene: TRBD2
clone size: many
J gene: TRBJ2-1
CDR3 DNA: TGTGCCATCAAGAGGGGTACACTAGCGGGGAGTAATGAGCAGTTCTTC
CDR3 protein: CAIKRGTLAGSNEQFF

V gene: TRBV7-9
D gene: NA
clone size: few
J gene: TRBJ1-5
CDR3 DNA: TGTGCCAGCAGCTTAGCGTATCAGCCCCAGCATTTT
CDR3 protein: CASSLAYQPQHF

V gene: TRBV7-6
D gene: NA
clone size: NA
J gene: TRBJ2-2
CDR3 DNA: TGTGCCAGCAGCTTAGGGATGACGGTTGGAGACACCGGGGAGCTGTTTTTT
CDR3 protein: CASSLGMTVGDTGELFF

V gene: TRBV30
D gene: TRBD2
clone size: NA
J gene: TRBJ2-7
CDR3 DNA: TGTGCCTGGAGTGTTAGCGGGGGGGCCCACGAGCAGTACTTC
CDR3 protein: CAWSVSGGAHEQYF

V gene: TRBV30
D gene: NA
clone size: NA
J gene: TRBJ2-2
CDR3 DNA: TGTGCCTGGAGGGGCACAAACACCGGGGAGCTGTTTTTT
CDR3 protein: CAWRGTNTGELFF

V gene: TRBV29-1
D gene: NA
clone size: NA
J gene: TRBJ1-4
CDR3 DNA: TGCAGCGCCCAAGCAACCGACCGTGATGGTCTGTTTTTT
CDR3 protein: CSAQATDRDGLFF

V gene: TRBV19
D gene: NA
clone size: NA
J gene: TRBJ2-5
CDR3 DNA: TGTGCCAGTAGTATCGGGGCCGGGACTGCGACATACCAAGAGACCCAGTACTTC
CDR3 protein: CASSIGAGTATYQETQYF

V gene: TRBV14
D gene: NA
clone size: NA
J gene: TRBJ2-7
CDR3 DNA: TGTGCCAGCAGCCCTGGACGTGCGCAGTACTTC
CDR3 protein: CASSPGRAQYF

V gene: TRBV18
D gene: NA
clone size: NA
J gene: TRBJ2-2
CDR3 DNA: TGTGCCAGCTCACCAAAAGGAACGGTCGGGGAGCTGTTTTTT
CDR3 protein: CASSPKGTVGELFF

V gene: TRBV2
D gene: NA
clone size: NA
J gene: TRBJ1-1
CDR3 DNA: TGTGCCAGCAGTGAGTCCAGGACCATGAACACTGAAGCTTTCTTT
CDR3 protein: CASSESRTMNTEAFF

V gene: TRBV7-2
D gene: NA
clone size: few
J gene: TRBJ1-4
CDR3 DNA: TGTGCCAGCAGCTTCGGGTCTTATGAAAAACTGTTTTTT
CDR3 protein: CASSFGSYEKLFF

V gene: TRBV5-1
D gene: NA
clone size: NA
J gene: TRBJ2-2
CDR3 DNA: TGCGCCAGCAGCTTGCAGGGCCCCGGGGAGCTGTTTTTT
CDR3 protein: CASSLQGPGELFF

V gene: TRBV29-1
D gene: NA
clone size: NA
J gene: TRBJ1-2
CDR3 DNA: TGCAGCGTCGACGGGGGTCTACAGTATGGCTACACCTTC
CDR3 protein: CSVDGGLQYGYTF

V gene: TRBV2
D gene: NA
clone size: once
J gene: TRBJ1-2
CDR3 DNA: TGTGCCAGCAGTGGCAGGGGTGGCTACACCTTC
CDR3 protein: CASSGRGGYTF